The clone carrying this T cell receptor (beta chain) was detected a few times. What it recognizes is unknown. One entry per CDR3 protein results from TCRdb running MiXCR on the multiplex PCR reads. The sample lists tens of thousands of distinct CDR3 sequences; approximately 28% were seen once. This sample was taken from a study of breast tumors, draining lymph nodes, adjacent tissues. General observations from the study: Tumor and nontumor repertoires were significantly more similar in luminal-like than in basal-like breast cancer. Tumor T cell lymph node origin was a supported hypothesis, not proven. Most tumor T cells seemingly derive from lymph node, then expand in tumor. Tumors had less TCR diversity than lymph nodes, more than nontumor tissue.

Samples came from axillary lymph nodes draining the breast cancer. The CDR3 extends over 19 amino acids. Germline CDR1 SNHLY, CDR2 FYNNEI. J was trimmed by 1 base and V by 5 bases; bases with no gene match: 14. This TCR came from a female donor with breast cancer. Some clones in this sample may be carry-over from other donors' samples. This chain links TRBV2 with TRBJ1-3; 10 bases are a match to TRBD1. Sample: axillary lymph node tissue. CDR3 loop: CASSQTGGRRFESGNTIYF. The DNA for the CDR3 is TGTGCCAGCAGTCAGACAGGGGGCAGGAGGTTCGAGTCTGGAAACACCATATATTTT. The full variable domain, its missing parts supplied by reference TRBV2 and TRBJ1-3, is EPEVTQTPSHQVTQMGQEVILRCVPISNHLYFYWYRQILGQKVEFLVSFYNNEISEKSEIFDDQFSVERPDGSNFTLKIRSTKLEDSAMYFCASSQTGGRRFESGNTIYFGEGSWLTVV.